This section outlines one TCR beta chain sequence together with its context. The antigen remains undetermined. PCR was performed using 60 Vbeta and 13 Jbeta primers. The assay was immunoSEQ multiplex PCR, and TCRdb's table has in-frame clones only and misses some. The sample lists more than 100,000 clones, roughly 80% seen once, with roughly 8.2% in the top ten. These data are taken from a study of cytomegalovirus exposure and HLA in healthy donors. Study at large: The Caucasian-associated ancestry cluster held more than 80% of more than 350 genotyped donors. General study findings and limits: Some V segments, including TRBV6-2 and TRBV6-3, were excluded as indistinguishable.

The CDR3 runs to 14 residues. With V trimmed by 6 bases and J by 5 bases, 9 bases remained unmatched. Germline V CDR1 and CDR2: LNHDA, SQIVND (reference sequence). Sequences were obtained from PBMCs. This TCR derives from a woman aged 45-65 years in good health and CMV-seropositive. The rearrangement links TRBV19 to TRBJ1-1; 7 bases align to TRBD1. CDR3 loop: CASSLRQGGTEAFF. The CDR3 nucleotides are TGTGCCAGTAGCCTAAGACAGGGAGGAACTGAAGCTTTCTTT.